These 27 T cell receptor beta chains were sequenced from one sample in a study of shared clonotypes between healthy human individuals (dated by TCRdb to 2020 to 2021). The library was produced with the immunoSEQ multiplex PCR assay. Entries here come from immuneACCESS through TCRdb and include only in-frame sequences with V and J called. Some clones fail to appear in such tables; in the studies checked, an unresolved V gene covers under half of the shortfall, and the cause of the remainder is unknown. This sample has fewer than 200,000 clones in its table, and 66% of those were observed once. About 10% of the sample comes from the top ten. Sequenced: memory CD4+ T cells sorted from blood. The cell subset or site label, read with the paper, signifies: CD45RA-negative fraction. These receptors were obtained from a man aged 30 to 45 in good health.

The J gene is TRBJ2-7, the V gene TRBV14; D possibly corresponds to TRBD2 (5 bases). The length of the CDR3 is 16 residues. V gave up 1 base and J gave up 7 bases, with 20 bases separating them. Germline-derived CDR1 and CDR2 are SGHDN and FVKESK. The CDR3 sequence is CASSQVGGWMTGEQYF. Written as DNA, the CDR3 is TGTGCCAGCAGCCAAGTTGGAGGTTGGATGACGGGGGAGCAGTACTTC.

CDR3 sequence reads: CASSALAGGETQYF. The DNA of the CDR3 is TGTGCCAGCAGTGCTCTAGCGGGGGGGGAGACCCAGTACTTC. This rearrangement joins TRBV2 to TRBJ2-5, with 12 nucleotides matching TRBD2. The V gene end was trimmed by 4 bases and the J gene end by 5 bases; junction bases not matched to a gene: 2. Germline V CDR1 and CDR2: SNHLY, FYNNEI. The length of the CDR3 is 14 residues.

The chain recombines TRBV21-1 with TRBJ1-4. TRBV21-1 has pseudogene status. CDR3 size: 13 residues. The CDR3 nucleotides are TGTGCCACCGTAGACGCAACTAATGAAAAACTGTTTTTT. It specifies CATVDATNEKLFF.

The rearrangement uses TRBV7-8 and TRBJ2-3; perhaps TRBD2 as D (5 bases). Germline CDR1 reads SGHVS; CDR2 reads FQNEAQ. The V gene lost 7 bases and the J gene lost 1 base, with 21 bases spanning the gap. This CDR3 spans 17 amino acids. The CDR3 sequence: CASIGSARTLGTDTQYF. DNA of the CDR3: TGTGCCAGCATCGGAAGTGCAAGGACTCTTGGCACAGATACGCAGTATTTT.

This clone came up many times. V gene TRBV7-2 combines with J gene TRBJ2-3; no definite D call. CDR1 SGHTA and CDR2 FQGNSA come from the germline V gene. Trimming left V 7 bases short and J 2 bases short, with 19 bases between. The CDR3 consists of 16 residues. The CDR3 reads CASTPSAAQNTDTQYF. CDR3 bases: TGTGCCAGCACCCCTTCCGCGGCACAGAACACAGATACGCAGTATTTT.

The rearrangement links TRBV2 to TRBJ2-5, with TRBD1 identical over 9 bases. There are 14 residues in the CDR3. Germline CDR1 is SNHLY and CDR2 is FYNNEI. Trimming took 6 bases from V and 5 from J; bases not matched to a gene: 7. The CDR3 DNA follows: TGTGCCAGCAGAGAACAGGGGGCCCGGGAGACCCAGTACTTC. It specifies CASREQGARETQYF.

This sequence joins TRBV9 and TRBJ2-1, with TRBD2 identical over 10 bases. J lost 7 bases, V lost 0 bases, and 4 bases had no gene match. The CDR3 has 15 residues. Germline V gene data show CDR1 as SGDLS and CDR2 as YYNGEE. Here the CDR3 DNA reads TGTGCCAGCAGCGTAGTACTAGCGGGATCAAATGAGCAGTTCTTC. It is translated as CASSVVLAGSNEQFF.

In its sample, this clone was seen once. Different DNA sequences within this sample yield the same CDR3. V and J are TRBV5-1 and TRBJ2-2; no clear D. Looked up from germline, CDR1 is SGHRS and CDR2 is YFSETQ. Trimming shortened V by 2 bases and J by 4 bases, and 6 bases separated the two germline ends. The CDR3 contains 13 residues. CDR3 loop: CASSLGPTGELFF. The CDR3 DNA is TGCGCCAGCAGCTTAGGGCCCACCGGGGAGCTGTTTTTT.

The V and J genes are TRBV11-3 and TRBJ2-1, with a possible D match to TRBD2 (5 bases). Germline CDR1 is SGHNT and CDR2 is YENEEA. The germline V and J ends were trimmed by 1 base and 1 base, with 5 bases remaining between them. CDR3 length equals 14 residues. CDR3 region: CASSLAGSYNEQFF. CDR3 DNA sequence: TGTGCCAGCAGCTTAGCGGGATCCTACAATGAGCAGTTCTTC.

In nucleotides, the CDR3 is TGTGCCAGTAGTATACCCCCCGGACGGACCGATTCAACCGGCTACACCTTC. Residues: CASSIPPGRTDSTGYTF. V gene TRBV19 combines with J gene TRBJ1-2; D gene ambiguous. The V end lost 2 bases, the J end lost 8 bases, and 24 bases lay between the germline ends. CDR3 length equals 17 residues. Germline-derived CDR1 and CDR2 are LNHDA and SQIVND (reference sequence).

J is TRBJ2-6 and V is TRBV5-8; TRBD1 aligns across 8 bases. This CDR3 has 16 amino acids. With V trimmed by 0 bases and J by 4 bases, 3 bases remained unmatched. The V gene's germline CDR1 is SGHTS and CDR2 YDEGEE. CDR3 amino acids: CASSLATGAGANVLTF. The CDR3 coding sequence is TGTGCCAGCAGCTTGGCGACAGGGGCCGGGGCCAACGTCCTGACTTTC.

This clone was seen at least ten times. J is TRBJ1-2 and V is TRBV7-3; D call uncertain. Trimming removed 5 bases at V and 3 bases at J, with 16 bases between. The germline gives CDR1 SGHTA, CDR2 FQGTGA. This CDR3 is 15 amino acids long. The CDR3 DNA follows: TGTGCCAGCAGCGGTAGAGTTTCCGGCGACTATGGCTACACCTTC. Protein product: CASSGRVSGDYGYTF.

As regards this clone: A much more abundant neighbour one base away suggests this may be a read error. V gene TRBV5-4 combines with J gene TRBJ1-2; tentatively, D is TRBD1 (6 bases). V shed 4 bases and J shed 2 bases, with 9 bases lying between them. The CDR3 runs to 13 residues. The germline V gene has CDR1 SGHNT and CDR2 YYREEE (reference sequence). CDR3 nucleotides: TGTGCCAGCAGCCCCCAGGGGAACTATGGCTACACCTTC. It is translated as CASSPQGNYGYTF. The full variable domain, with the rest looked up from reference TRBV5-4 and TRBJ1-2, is ETGVTQSPTHLIKTRGQQVTLRCSSQSGHNTVSWYQQALGQGPQFIFQYYREEENGRGNFPPRFSGLQFPNYSSELNVNALELDDSALYLCASSPQGNYGYTFGSGTRLTVV.

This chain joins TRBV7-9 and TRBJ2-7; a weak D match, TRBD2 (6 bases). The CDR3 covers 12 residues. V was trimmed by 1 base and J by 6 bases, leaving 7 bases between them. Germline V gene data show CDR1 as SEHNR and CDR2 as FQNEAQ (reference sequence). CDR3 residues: CASSLDSGEQYF. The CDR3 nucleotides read TGTGCCAGCAGCTTAGATAGCGGCGAGCAGTACTTC.

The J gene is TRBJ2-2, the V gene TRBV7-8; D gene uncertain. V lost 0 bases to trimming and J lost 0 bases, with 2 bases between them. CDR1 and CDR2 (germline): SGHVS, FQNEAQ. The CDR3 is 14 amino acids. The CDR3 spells CASSLAANTGELFF. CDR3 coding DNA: TGTGCCAGCAGCTTAGCGGCGAACACCGGGGAGCTGTTTTTT.

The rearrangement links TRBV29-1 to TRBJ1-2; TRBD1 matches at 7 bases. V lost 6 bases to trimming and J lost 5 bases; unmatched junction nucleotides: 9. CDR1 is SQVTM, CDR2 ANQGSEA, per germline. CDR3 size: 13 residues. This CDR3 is CSVSPGTDYGYTF. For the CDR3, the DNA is TGCAGCGTCTCTCCCGGGACAGATTATGGCTACACCTTC.

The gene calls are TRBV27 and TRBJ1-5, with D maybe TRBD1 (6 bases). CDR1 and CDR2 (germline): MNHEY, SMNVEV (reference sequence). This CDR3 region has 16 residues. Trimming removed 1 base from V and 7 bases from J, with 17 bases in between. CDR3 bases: TGTGCCAGCAGTTTATGGGGCGCAGGGGCAGGGCAGCCCCAGCATTTT. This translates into CASSLWGAGAGQPQHF.

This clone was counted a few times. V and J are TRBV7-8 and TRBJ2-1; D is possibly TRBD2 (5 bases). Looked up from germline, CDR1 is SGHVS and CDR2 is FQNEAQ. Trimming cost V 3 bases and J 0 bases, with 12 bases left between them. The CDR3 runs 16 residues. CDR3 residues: CASSFFRGISYNEQFF. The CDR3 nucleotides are TGTGCCAGCAGCTTTTTTCGGGGAATCTCCTACAATGAGCAGTTCTTC.

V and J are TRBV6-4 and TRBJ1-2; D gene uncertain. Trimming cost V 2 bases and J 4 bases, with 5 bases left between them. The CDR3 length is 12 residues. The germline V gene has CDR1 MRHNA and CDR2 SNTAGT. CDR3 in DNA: TGTGCCAGCAGTGACGGCAGCTATGGCTACACCTTC. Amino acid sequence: CASSDGSYGYTF.

The CDR3 loop is CASSEQGWGAFF. In nucleotides, the CDR3 is TGTGCCAGCAGTGAACAGGGGTGGGGAGCTTTCTTT. This sequence joins TRBV2 and TRBJ1-1; D might be TRBD1 (6 bases). The CDR3 contains 12 residues. V dropped 2 bases and J dropped 10 bases, with 11 bases sitting between them. In germline, CDR1 is SNHLY, CDR2 FYNNEI.

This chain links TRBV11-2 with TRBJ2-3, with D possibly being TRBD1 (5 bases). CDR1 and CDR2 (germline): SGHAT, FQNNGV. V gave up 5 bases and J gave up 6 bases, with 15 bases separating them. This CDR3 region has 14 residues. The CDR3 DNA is TGTGCCAGCAGCCCCGACAGAACTTCCGATACGCAGTATTTT. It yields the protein CASSPDRTSDTQYF.

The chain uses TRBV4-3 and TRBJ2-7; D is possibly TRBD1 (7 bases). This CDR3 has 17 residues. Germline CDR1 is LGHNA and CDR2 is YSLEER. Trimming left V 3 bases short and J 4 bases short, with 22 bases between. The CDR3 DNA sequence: TGCGCCAGCAGCCAGGACCCGACAGGGAGCGGGCGATACGAGCAGTACTTC. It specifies CASSQDPTGSGRYEQYF.

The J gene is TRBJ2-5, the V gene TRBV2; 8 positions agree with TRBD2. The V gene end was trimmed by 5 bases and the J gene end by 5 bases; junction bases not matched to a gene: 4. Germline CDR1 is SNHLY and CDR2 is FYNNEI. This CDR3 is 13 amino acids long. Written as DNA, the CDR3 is TGTGCCAGCAGTTGGAGCGGGAGCGAGACCCAGTACTTC. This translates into CASSWSGSETQYF.

CDR3 sequence (DNA): TGCGCCAGCAGCTTGGCCGGGGGTAGGGCTAATGAAAAACTGTTTTTT. Translated: CASSLAGGRANEKLFF. The V gene is TRBV5-1, the J gene TRBJ1-4, with D perhaps matching TRBD1 (5 bases). Germline lookup yields CDR1 SGHRS and CDR2 YFSETQ. Trimming cost V 0 bases and J 3 bases, with 12 bases left between them. CDR3 length: 16 amino acids. Variable domain in full (rest from reference TRBV5-1 and TRBJ1-4): KAGVTQTPRYLIKTRGQQVTLSCSPISGHRSVSWYQQTPGQGLQFLFEYFSETQRNKGNFPGRFSGRQFSNSRSEMNVSTLELGDSALYLCASSLAGGRANEKLFFGSGTQLSVL.

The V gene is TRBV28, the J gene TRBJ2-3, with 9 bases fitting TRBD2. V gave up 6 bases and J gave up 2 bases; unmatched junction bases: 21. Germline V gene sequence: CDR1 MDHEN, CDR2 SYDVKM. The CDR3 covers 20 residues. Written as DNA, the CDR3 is TGTGCCAGCAGCCGGGTCATGGGGCTAGCGGGAAGGGAACTCACAGATACGCAGTATTTT. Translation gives CASSRVMGLAGRELTDTQYF.

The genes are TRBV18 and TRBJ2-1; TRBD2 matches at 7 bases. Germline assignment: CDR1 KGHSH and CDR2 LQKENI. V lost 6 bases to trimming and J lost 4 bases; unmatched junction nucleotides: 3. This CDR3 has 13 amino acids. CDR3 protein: CASSGGEYNEQFF. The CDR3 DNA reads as TGTGCCAGCTCGGGGGGGGAATACAATGAGCAGTTCTTC.

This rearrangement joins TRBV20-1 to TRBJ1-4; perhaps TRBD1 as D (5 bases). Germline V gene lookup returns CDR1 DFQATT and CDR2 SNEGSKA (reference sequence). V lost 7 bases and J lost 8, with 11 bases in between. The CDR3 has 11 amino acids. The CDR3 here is CSVPGVEKLFF. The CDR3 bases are TGCAGTGTACCGGGGGTGGAAAAACTGTTTTTT.